This T cell receptor beta chain stems from a study of cytomegalovirus exposure and HLA in healthy donors. CDR1 and CDR2 from the germline V gene are ENHRY and SYGVKD. With 3 bases removed from V and 3 bases from J, the gap between germline ends came to 12 bases. CDR3 length: 14 residues. Use of 60 Vbeta and 13 Jbeta primers characterized the PCR. TCRdb's copy holds only in-frame clones and misses some; the assay was immunoSEQ multiplex PCR. Of about 140,000 clones in the sample, approximately 82% were seen once. Sequenced: PBMCs. V gene TRBV10-3 combines with J gene TRBJ2-7, with D possibly being TRBD1 (5 bases). The origin of this receptor is a young man in good health and CMV-seropositive. CDR3 protein: CAISDSRASYEQYF. The CDR3 DNA is TGTGCCATCAGTGATTCCAGGGCAAGCTACGAGCAGTACTTC.